Below, 19 T cell receptor beta chains from the same sample are listed, as sequenced in a study of blood T cell repertoires in COVID-19. Sequencing used immunoSEQ multiplex PCR; TCRdb keeps in-frame clones, though not all of them. The sample consists of tens of thousands of clones, 90% of them appearing once. Sequenced: peripheral blood. These receptors originate from a human donor in a cohort sampled during active COVID-19.

V is TRBV7-8 and J is TRBJ1-2, with D possibly matching TRBD1 (5 bases). The germline V gene has CDR1 SGHVS and CDR2 FQNEAQ. The V end lost 1 base, the J end lost 4 bases, and 13 bases lay between the germline ends. The CDR3 is made up of 15 amino acids. CDR3 DNA sequence: TGTGCCAGCAGCTTAGAGGTGACAGCGCCCTATGGCTACACCTTC. Translation: CASSLEVTAPYGYTF. Filled out from reference TRBV7-8 and TRBJ1-2, the complete variable domain reads GAGVSQSPRYKVAKRGQDVALRCDPISGHVSLFWYQQALGQGPEFLTYFQNEAQLDKSGLPSDRFFAERPEGSVSTLKIQRTQQEDSAVYLCASSLEVTAPYGYTFGSGTRLTVV.

This rearrangement joins TRBV7-8 to TRBJ1-5, with D unclear. Germline loops: CDR1 SGHVS, CDR2 FQNEAQ. V lost 1 base and J 2 bases, leaving 12 bases between the germline ends. The CDR3 contains 16 residues. The CDR3 sequence is CASSLDPGWGNQPQHF. Here the CDR3 DNA reads TGTGCCAGCAGCTTAGATCCGGGATGGGGCAATCAGCCCCAGCATTTT. Variable domain in full (rest from reference TRBV7-8 and TRBJ1-5): GAGVSQSPRYKVAKRGQDVALRCDPISGHVSLFWYQQALGQGPEFLTYFQNEAQLDKSGLPSDRFFAERPEGSVSTLKIQRTQQEDSAVYLCASSLDPGWGNQPQHFGDGTRLSIL.

The chain has TRBV5-1 and TRBJ1-5; 7 nucleotides match TRBD1. The CDR3 extends over 15 amino acids. Looked up from germline, CDR1 is SGHRS and CDR2 is YFSETQ. The trim removed 1 base at V and 0 bases at J, leaving 1 base unmatched. The CDR3 here is CASSLTGDSNQPQHF. DNA of the CDR3: TGCGCCAGCAGCTTGACAGGGGATAGCAATCAGCCCCAGCATTTT.

The chain couples TRBV5-1 to TRBJ2-3; TRBD2 matches at 7 bases. Germline loops: CDR1 SGHRS, CDR2 YFSETQ. This CDR3 has 14 amino acids. The V segment lost 2 bases and the J segment 2 bases; nucleotides outside the gene matches: 2. The CDR3 protein is CASSFGGYTDTQYF. The CDR3 nucleotides read TGCGCCAGCAGCTTCGGGGGGTACACAGATACGCAGTATTTT.

This sequence joins TRBV5-5 and TRBJ2-7; 10 nucleotides line up with TRBD1. There are 17 residues in the CDR3. CDR1 is SGHKS, CDR2 YYEKEE, per germline (reference sequence). Unmatched junction bases numbered 12, after V lost 4 bases and J lost 2 bases. In nucleotides, the CDR3 is TGTGCCAGCAGCCGAGTGGGGGGACAGGGGTTACCCTACGAGCAGTACTTC. Its translation is CASSRVGGQGLPYEQYF.

The CDR3 nucleotides read TGTGCCAGTAGTCGCACTAGCCGAAAAACCTACGAGCAGTACTTC. Its translation is CASSRTSRKTYEQYF. The chain uses TRBV19 and TRBJ2-7, with D tentatively TRBD2 (6 bases). Trimming pared 5 bases from V and 2 bases from J, leaving 16 bases between. This CDR3 comprises 15 residues. Germline values: CDR1 LNHDA, CDR2 SQIVND (reference sequence).

The chain couples TRBV11-1 to TRBJ2-7; 7 nucleotides line up with TRBD2. CDR3 length: 14 residues. In germline, CDR1 is SGHAT, CDR2 FQDESV (reference sequence). Trimming took 4 bases from V and 7 from J; bases not matched to a gene: 10. CDR3 DNA: TGTGCCAGCAGCTCGTTTATAGCGGGTGGTGAGCAGTACTTC. Protein sequence: CASSSFIAGGEQYF.

V usage is TRBV15 and J usage is TRBJ2-7, with D tentatively TRBD1 (6 bases). Germline CDR1 reads LNHNV; CDR2 reads YYDKDF (reference sequence). The germline V and J ends were trimmed by 1 base and 5 bases, with 15 bases remaining between them. The CDR3 runs 15 residues. The CDR3 bases are TGTGCCACCAGCAGAGGGTGGACAGAAGGGCACGAGCAGTACTTC. Translation: CATSRGWTEGHEQYF. The full variable domain, completed using reference TRBV15 and TRBJ2-7, is DAMVIQNPRYQVTQFGKPVTLSCSQTLNHNVMYWYQQKSSQAPKLLFHYYDKDFNNEADTPDNFQSRRPNTSFCFLDIRSPGLGDTAMYLCATSRGWTEGHEQYFGPGTRLTVT.

The chain recombines TRBV7-2 with TRBJ2-7; D is undetermined. The CDR3 is 14 amino acids. CDR1 is SGHTA and CDR2 is FQGNSA in the germline V gene. V lost 5 bases and J lost 1, with 12 bases in between. CDR3 residues: CASSHSVTSYEQYF. The CDR3 DNA reads as TGTGCCAGCAGCCACTCAGTGACATCCTACGAGCAGTACTTC.

The V call is TRBV5-4, the J call TRBJ1-5; D is undetermined. CDR1 is SGHNT, CDR2 YYREEE, per germline (reference sequence). The CDR3 spans 13 residues. V dropped 0 bases and J dropped 6 bases, with 7 bases sitting between them. The CDR3 DNA sequence: TGTGCCAGCAGCTTGGATTCGGGTCAGCCCCAGCATTTT. Its protein is CASSLDSGQPQHF. The full variable domain, completed using reference TRBV5-4 and TRBJ1-5, is ETGVTQSPTHLIKTRGQQVTLRCSSQSGHNTVSWYQQALGQGPQFIFQYYREEENGRGNFPPRFSGLQFPNYSSELNVNALELDDSALYLCASSLDSGQPQHFGDGTRLSIL.

The chain recombines TRBV16 with TRBJ2-7; TRBD1 aligns across 8 bases. The trim removed 0 bases at V and 3 bases at J, leaving 7 bases unmatched. The CDR3 runs 16 residues. Germline V lookup: CDR1 KGHSY, CDR2 FQNENV. The CDR3 here is CASSQSRQGSYYEQYF. In DNA form, the CDR3 reads TGTGCCAGCAGCCAATCCCGACAGGGGAGTTACTACGAGCAGTACTTC.

In DNA form, the CDR3 reads TGTGCCGGAATAAAGGACTTCTCCACAGATACGCAGTATTTT. Translated: CAGIKDFSTDTQYF. The chain couples TRBV19 to TRBJ2-3, with D maybe TRBD2 (5 bases). Trimming cost V 11 bases and J 2 bases, with 17 bases left between them. CDR3 length: 14 residues. Germline V gene lookup returns CDR1 LNHDA and CDR2 SQIVND (reference sequence).

In DNA form, the CDR3 reads TGCGCCAGAAACCTATCGGACACACTAAGGGGCAATGAGCAGTTCTTC. Residues: CARNLSDTLRGNEQFF. The chain recombines TRBV23-1 with TRBJ2-1; maybe TRBD1 (5 bases). TRBV23-1 is assigned to the ORF class and has an uncertain function. This CDR3 contains 16 residues. V was pared by 9 bases and J by 6 bases, with 24 bases between.

This chain connects TRBV18 to TRBJ1-5, with TRBD1 matching over 7 bases. CDR1 and CDR2 (germline): KGHSH, LQKENI. CDR3 length: 13 amino acids. V was clipped by 1 base and J by 6 bases; unmatched bases: 0. The CDR3 DNA reads TGTGCCAGCTCACCACGACAGGGTCAGCCCCAGCATTTT. Amino acid sequence: CASSPRQGQPQHF.

This sequence joins TRBV2 and TRBJ2-4, with 9 nucleotides matching TRBD1. Germline-derived CDR1 and CDR2 are SNHLY and FYNNEI. Trimming at V came to 2 bases and at J to 9 bases, leaving 8 bases not matched to a gene. CDR3 length: 15 residues. DNA of the CDR3: TGTGCCAGCAGTGAAAGGACAGGGGTTTGGAGCATTCAGTACTTC. Its protein is CASSERTGVWSIQYF.

This clone was seen only once. This chain links TRBV7-3 with TRBJ1-2; 8 positions agree with TRBD1. CDR3 length: 12 amino acids. Trimming at V came to 8 bases and at J to 6 bases, leaving 5 bases not matched to a gene. Germline CDR1 and CDR2: SGHTA and FQGTGA. The DNA for the CDR3 is TGTGCCAGCGTTTCAGGGGGCAATGGCTACACCTTC. Protein sequence: CASVSGGNGYTF. The full variable domain, with the rest looked up from reference TRBV7-3 and TRBJ1-2, is GAGVSQTPSNKVTEKGKYVELRCDPISGHTALYWYRQSLGQGPEFLIYFQGTGAADDSGLPNDRFFAVRPEGSVSTLKIQRTERGDSAVYLCASVSGGNGYTFGSGTRLTVV.

The chain employs TRBV5-1 and TRBJ2-1; 7 bases match TRBD2. The CDR3 spans 15 residues. In germline, CDR1 is SGHRS, CDR2 YFSETQ. Unmatched junction bases numbered 5, after V lost 0 bases and J lost 5 bases. As DNA, the CDR3 is TGCGCCAGCAGCTTGGCGAGCGGGGTCAACAATGAGCAGTTCTTC. Residues: CASSLASGVNNEQFF. Full variable domain (outside the CDR3, taken from reference TRBV5-1 and TRBJ2-1): KAGVTQTPRYLIKTRGQQVTLSCSPISGHRSVSWYQQTPGQGLQFLFEYFSETQRNKGNFPGRFSGRQFSNSRSEMNVSTLELGDSALYLCASSLASGVNNEQFFGPGTRLTVL.

The genes are TRBV7-2 and TRBJ2-2; maybe TRBD1 (6 bases). Trimming pared 5 bases from V and 6 bases from J, leaving 16 bases between. This CDR3 spans 15 amino acids. Germline CDR1 and CDR2: SGHTA and FQGNSA. The CDR3, as DNA: TGTGCCAGCAGCCGCATCACAGGGTTGGCCGGGGAGCTGTTTTTT. As protein: CASSRITGLAGELFF.

The chain recombines TRBV28 with TRBJ2-7, with 7 bases that match TRBD1. J was trimmed by 5 bases and V by 2 bases; bases with no gene match: 6. The CDR3 sequence is 14 residues long. Germline CDR1 and CDR2: MDHEN and SYDVKM. In DNA form, the CDR3 reads TGTGCCAGCAGTTTACCCGACAGGGAAAACGAGCAGTACTTC. It encodes CASSLPDRENEQYF.